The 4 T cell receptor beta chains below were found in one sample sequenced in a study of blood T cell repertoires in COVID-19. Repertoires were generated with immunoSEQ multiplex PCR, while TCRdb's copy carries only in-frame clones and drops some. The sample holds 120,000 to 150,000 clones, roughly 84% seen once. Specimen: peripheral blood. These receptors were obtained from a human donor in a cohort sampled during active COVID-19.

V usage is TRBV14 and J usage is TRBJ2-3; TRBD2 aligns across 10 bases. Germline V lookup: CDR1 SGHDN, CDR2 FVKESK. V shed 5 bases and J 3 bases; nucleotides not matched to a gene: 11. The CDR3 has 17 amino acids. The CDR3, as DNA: TGTGCCAGCAGCTTCCGCGTAACTAGCGGGGTGACAGATACGCAGTATTTT. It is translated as CASSFRVTSGVTDTQYF.

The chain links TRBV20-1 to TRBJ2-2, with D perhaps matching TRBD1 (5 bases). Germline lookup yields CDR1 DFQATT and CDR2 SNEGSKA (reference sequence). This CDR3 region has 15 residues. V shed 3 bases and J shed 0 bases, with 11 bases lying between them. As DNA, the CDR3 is TGCAGTGCTAGTGAAAAGGGGCCGAACACCGGGGAGCTGTTTTTT. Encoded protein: CSASEKGPNTGELFF.

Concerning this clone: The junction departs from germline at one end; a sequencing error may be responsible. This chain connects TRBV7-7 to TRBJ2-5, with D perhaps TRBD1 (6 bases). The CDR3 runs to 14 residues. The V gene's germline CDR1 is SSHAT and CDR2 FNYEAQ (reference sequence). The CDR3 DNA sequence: TGTGCTAGCAGCTTGGACAGTTCTGAAGAGACCCAGTACTTC. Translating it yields CASSLDSSEETQYF.

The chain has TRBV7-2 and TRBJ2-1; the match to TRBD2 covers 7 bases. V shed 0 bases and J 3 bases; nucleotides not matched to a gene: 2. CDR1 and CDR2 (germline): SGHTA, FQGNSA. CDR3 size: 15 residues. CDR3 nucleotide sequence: TGTGCCAGCAGCTTAGCGGGAGGGATCTACAATGAGCAGTTCTTC. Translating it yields CASSLAGGIYNEQFF. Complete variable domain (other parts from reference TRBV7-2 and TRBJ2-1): GAGVSQSPSNKVTEKGKDVELRCDPISGHTALYWYRQSLGQGLEFLIYFQGNSAPDKSGLPSDRFSAERTGGSVSTLTIQRTQQEDSAVYLCASSLAGGIYNEQFFGPGTRLTVL.